This T cell receptor (beta chain) is drawn from a study of T cells of healthy individuals. This clonotype has just a few counts. MiXCR, run by TCRdb on the 5' RACE reads, gives a single entry per CDR3 protein. The data contain 40,000 to 60,000 distinct CDR3 sequences, about 15% of them seen just once; the ten biggest clones take up around 16%. The TCR comes from a human donor in good health.

Here the CDR3 DNA reads TGTGCCAGCAGTGTATACAGGGGGCAAAATGAGCAGTTCTTC. Protein sequence: CASSVYRGQNEQFF. This chain joins TRBV7-2 and TRBJ2-1, with 9 bases aligning to TRBD1. Germline CDR1 and CDR2: SGHTA and FQGNSA. The CDR3 runs 14 residues. The trim removed 6 bases at V and 7 bases at J, leaving 7 bases unmatched.